This entry is about one TCR beta chain. Its antigen is unidentified. Primers: 60 Vbeta forward and 13 Jbeta reverse. Some clones are missing from TCRdb's copy, which holds only in-frame ones; the method was immunoSEQ multiplex PCR. The table shows approximately 86,000 clones, with 85% occurring only once. This sample stems from a study of cytomegalovirus exposure and HLA in healthy donors. The ends lost 1 base at V and 4 bases at J; junction bases unmatched: 1. Germline CDR1 SGHTA, CDR2 FQGNSA. CDR3 length: 14 residues. Study outcomes and limitations: Specific recognition of CMV antigens was confirmed in vitro for a few chains (all CMV-associated). Upon later analysis, HLA-associated TCR beta chains proved more clonally expanded than other, equally common chains.

The specimen sequenced was PBMCs. The clonotype was recovered from a man aged 35-49 years in good health and CMV-seropositive. V usage is TRBV7-2 and J usage is TRBJ2-1, with TRBD2 identical over 7 bases. The CDR3 protein is CASSLGGGYNEQFF. CDR3 sequence (DNA): TGTGCCAGCAGCTTAGGGGGGGGTTACAATGAGCAGTTCTTC. The entire variable domain, with the rest obtained from reference TRBV7-2 and TRBJ2-1, is as follows: GAGVSQSPSNKVTEKGKDVELRCDPISGHTALYWYRQSLGQGLEFLIYFQGNSAPDKSGLPSDRFSAERTGGSVSTLTIQRTQQEDSAVYLCASSLGGGYNEQFFGPGTRLTVL.